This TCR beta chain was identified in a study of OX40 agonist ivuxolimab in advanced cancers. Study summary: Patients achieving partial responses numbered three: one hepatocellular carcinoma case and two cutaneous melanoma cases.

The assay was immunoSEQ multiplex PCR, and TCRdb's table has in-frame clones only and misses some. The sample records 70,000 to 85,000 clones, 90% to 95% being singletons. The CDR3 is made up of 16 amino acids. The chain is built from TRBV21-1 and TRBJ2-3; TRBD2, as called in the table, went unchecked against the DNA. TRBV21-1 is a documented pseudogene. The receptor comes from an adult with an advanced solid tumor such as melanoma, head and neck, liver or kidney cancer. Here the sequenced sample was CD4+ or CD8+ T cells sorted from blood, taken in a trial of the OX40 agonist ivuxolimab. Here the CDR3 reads CASSKGAGKRTDTQYF. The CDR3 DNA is TGTGCCAGCAGCAAGGGCGCGGGCAAGAGAACAGATACGCAGTATTTT.